The 10 T cell receptor beta chains below come from one sample, sequenced in a study of blood T cells in healthy people across ages. Sample-barcoded 5' priming and a J-beta primer mix drove a second PCR of roughly 6 to 12 cycles. A single record per CDR3 protein comes from TCRdb applying MiXCR to the 5' RACE reads. The table records around 1.1 million distinct CDR3 sequences, under 40% of them present only once. Sequenced material: blood. These receptors were obtained from a man between 18 and 29 years old in good health.

This clonotype occurred a few times. The V call is TRBV5-6, the J call TRBJ2-3; either TRBD1 or TRBD2 may fit D (5 bases each). Germline lookup yields CDR1 SGHDT and CDR2 YYEEEE. The V end lost 4 bases, the J end lost 2 bases, and 14 bases lay between the germline ends. The CDR3 is made up of 15 amino acids. The CDR3 sequence is CASSTTGRYTDTQYF. The DNA of the CDR3 is TGTGCCAGCAGCACCACGGGACGATACACAGATACGCAGTATTTT.

The CDR3: CSATSPWDFQETQYF. In DNA form, the CDR3 reads TGCAGTGCTACAAGCCCCTGGGACTTCCAAGAGACCCAGTACTTC. This chain joins TRBV20-1 and TRBJ2-5, with D tentatively TRBD2 (6 bases). From germline, CDR1 is DFQATT and CDR2 SNEGSKA (reference sequence). Trimming cost V 4 bases and J 1 base, with 16 bases left between them. There are 15 residues in the CDR3.

V gene TRBV7-9 combines with J gene TRBJ1-2, with a possible D match to TRBD1 (6 bases). Germline CDR1 and CDR2: SEHNR and FQNEAQ (reference sequence). The CDR3 runs to 12 residues. Trimming stripped 1 base from V and 11 bases from J, with 11 bases between. DNA for the CDR3: TGTGCCAGCAGCTTAGTTCAGGGGCCATACACCTTC. Translation gives CASSLVQGPYTF.

The chain couples TRBV20-1 to TRBJ2-5; 10 bases line up with TRBD2. CDR3 length: 16 residues. Trimming at V came to 2 bases and at J to 11 bases, leaving 17 bases not matched to a gene. Germline V gene lookup returns CDR1 DFQATT and CDR2 SNEGSKA (reference sequence). CDR3: CSARRNSGGNYNEQYF. In nucleotides, the CDR3 is TGCAGTGCTAGAAGGAATAGCGGGGGGAACTACAATGAGCAGTACTTC.

This clonotype occurred a few times. The chain carries TRBV5-5 and TRBJ1-4, with D unclear. Germline V lookup: CDR1 SGHKS, CDR2 YYEKEE (reference sequence). V gave up 0 bases and J gave up 4 bases, with 7 bases separating them. The CDR3 is 14 amino acids. The CDR3 sequence is CASSLEAVNEKLFF. The CDR3 DNA reads TGTGCCAGCAGCTTGGAGGCAGTTAATGAAAAACTGTTTTTT.

The chain combines TRBV3-1 with TRBJ1-1; 7 nucleotides line up with TRBD1. The CDR3 runs 14 residues. Germline assignment: CDR1 LGHDT and CDR2 YNNKEL (reference sequence). With V trimmed by 4 bases and J by 5 bases, 7 bases remained unmatched. The CDR3 bases are TGTGCCAGCAGCCGTATTCAGGGGGTAACTGAAGCTTTCTTT. This sequence encodes CASSRIQGVTEAFF.

This clonotype appeared a few times. CDR3 protein: CASKIQSQPQHF. The CDR3 DNA follows: TGTGCCAGCAAAATCCAGAGCCAGCCCCAGCATTTT. V is TRBV12-3 or TRBV12-4 and J is TRBJ1-5; D not certain. CDR3 length equals 12 residues. V was trimmed by 7 bases and J by 7 bases, leaving 11 bases between them.

In its sample, this clonotype was seen many times. V is TRBV18 and J is TRBJ1-2, with D uncertain. V was clipped by 1 base and J by 4 bases, with 4 bases between them. Germline V lookup: CDR1 KGHSH, CDR2 LQKENI. CDR3 length: 12 amino acids. CDR3 bases: TGTGCCAGCTCACCACGGGGCTATGGCTACACCTTC. Protein product: CASSPRGYGYTF.

V and J are TRBV7-2 and TRBJ2-5; D is uncertain. In germline, CDR1 is SGHTA, CDR2 FQGNSA. Trimming removed 5 bases at V and 0 bases at J, with 13 bases between. This CDR3 has 15 residues. CDR3 nucleotides: TGTGCCAGCAGCAAATCCCACCGGGACCAAGAGACCCAGTACTTC. It codes for CASSKSHRDQETQYF. Full variable domain (remainder filled in from reference TRBV7-2 and TRBJ2-5): GAGVSQSPSNKVTEKGKDVELRCDPISGHTALYWYRQSLGQGLEFLIYFQGNSAPDKSGLPSDRFSAERTGGSVSTLTIQRTQQEDSAVYLCASSKSHRDQETQYFGPGTRLLVL.

The gene calls are TRBV2 and TRBJ2-3; 8 bases align to TRBD1. Germline V gene data show CDR1 as SNHLY and CDR2 as FYNNEI. V dropped 10 bases and J dropped 6; count of bases not matched to a gene: 12. This CDR3 is built from 14 residues. CDR3 region: CATAPRRGPDTQYF. The CDR3 DNA is TGTGCCACCGCCCCTCGCAGGGGGCCGGATACGCAGTATTTT. The whole variable domain, filled in from reference TRBV2 and TRBJ2-3, reads EPEVTQTPSHQVTQMGQEVILRCVPISNHLYFYWYRQILGQKVEFLVSFYNNEISEKSEIFDDQFSVERPDGSNFTLKIRSTKLEDSAMYFCATAPRRGPDTQYFGPGTRLTVL.